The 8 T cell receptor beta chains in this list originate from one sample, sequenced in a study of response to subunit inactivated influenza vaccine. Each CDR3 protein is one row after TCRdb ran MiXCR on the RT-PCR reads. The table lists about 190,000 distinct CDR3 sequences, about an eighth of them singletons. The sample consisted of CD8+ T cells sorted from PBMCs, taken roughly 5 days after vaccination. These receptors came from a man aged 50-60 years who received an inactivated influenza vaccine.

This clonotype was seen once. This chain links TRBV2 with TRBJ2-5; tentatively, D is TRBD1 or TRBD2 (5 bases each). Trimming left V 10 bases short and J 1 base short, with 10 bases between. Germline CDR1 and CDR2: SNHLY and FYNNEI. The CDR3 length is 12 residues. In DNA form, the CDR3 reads TGTGCCATCGGGACGTTCCAAGAGACCCAGTACTTC. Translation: CAIGTFQETQYF.

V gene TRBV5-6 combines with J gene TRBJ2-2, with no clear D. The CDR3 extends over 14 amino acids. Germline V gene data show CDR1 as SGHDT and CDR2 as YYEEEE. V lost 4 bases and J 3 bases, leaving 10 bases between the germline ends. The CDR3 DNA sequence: TGTGCCAGCAGCATCTTAGTGGACACCGGGGAGCTGTTTTTT. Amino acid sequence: CASSILVDTGELFF.

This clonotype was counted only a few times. As DNA, the CDR3 is TGCAGCGTTAAGGGGGCCTCTGGAAACACCATATATTTT. This sequence encodes CSVKGASGNTIYF. V usage is TRBV29-1 and J usage is TRBJ1-3, with 7 bases lining up with TRBD1. The CDR3 covers 13 residues. Germline assignment: CDR1 SQVTM and CDR2 ANQGSEA. V was clipped by 5 bases and J by 0 bases; unmatched bases: 1. The full variable domain, with the rest looked up from reference TRBV29-1 and TRBJ1-3, is SAVISQKPSRDICQRGTSLTIQCQVDSQVTMMFWYRQQPGQSLTLIATANQGSEATYESGFVIDKFPISRPNLTFSTLTVSNMSPEDSSIYLCSVKGASGNTIYFGEGSWLTVV.

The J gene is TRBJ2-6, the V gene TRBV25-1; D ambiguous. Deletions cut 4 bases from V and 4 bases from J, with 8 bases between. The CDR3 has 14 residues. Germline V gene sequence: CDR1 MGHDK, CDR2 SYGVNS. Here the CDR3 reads CASSATGGANVLTF. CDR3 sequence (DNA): TGTGCCAGCAGTGCCACTGGAGGGGCCAACGTCCTGACTTTC. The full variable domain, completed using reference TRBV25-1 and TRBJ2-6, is EADIYQTPRYLVIGTGKKITLECSQTMGHDKMYWYQQDPGMELHLIHYSYGVNSTEKGDLSSESTVSRIRTEHFPLTLESARPSHTSQYLCASSATGGANVLTFGAGSRLTVL.

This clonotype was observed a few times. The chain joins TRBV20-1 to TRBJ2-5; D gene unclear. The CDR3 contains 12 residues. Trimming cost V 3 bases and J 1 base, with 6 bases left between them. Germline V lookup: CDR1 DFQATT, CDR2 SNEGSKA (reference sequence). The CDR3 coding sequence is TGCAGTGCTAGTAGCAGCCAAGAGACCCAGTACTTC. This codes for CSASSSQETQYF.

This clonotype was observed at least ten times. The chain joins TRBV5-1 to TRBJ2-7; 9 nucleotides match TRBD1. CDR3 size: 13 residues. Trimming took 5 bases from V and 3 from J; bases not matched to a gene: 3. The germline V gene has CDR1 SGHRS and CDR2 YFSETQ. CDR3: CASRQGQGYEQYF. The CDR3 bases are TGCGCCAGCAGGCAGGGACAGGGCTACGAGCAGTACTTC.

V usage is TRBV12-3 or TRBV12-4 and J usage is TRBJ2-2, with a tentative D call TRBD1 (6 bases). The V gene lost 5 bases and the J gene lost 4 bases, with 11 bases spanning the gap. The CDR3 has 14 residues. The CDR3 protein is CASSIQGRTGELFF. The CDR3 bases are TGTGCCAGCAGTATACAGGGACGCACCGGGGAGCTGTTTTTT.

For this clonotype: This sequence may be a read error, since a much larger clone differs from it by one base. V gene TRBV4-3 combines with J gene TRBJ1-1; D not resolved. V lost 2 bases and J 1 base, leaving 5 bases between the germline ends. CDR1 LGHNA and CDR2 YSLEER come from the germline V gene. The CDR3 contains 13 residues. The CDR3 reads CASSQQRNTEAFF. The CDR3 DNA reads TGCGCCAGCAGCCAACAGAGGAACACTGAAGCTTTCTTT.